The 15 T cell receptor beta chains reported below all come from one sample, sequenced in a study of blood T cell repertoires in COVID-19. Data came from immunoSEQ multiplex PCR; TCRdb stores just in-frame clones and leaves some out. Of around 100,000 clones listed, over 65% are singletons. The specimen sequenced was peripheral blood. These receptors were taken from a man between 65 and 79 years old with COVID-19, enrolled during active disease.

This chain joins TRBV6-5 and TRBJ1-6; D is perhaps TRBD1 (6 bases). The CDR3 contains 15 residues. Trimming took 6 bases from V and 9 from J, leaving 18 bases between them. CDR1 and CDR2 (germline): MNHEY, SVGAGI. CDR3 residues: CASRQQGVFGSPLHF. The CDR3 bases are TGTGCCAGCAGACAACAGGGAGTGTTCGGTTCACCCCTCCACTTT.

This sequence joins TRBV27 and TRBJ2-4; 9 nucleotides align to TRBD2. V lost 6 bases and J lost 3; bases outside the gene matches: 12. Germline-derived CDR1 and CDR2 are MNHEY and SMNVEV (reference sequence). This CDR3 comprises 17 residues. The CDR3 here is CASSFGFGSGSKNIQYF. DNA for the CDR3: TGTGCCAGCAGCTTTGGGTTTGGTAGCGGGAGCAAAAACATTCAGTACTTC.

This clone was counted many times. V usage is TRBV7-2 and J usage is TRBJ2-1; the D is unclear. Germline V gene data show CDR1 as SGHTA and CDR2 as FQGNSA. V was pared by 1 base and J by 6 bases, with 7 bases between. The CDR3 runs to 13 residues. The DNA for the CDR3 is TGTGCCAGCAGCTTAGTGGCTGGCAATGAGCAGTTCTTC. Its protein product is CASSLVAGNEQFF.

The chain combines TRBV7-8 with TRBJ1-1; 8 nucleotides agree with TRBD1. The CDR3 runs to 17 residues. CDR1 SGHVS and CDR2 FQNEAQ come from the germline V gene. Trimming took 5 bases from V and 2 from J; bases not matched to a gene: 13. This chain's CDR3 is CASSRLGQGAKNTEAFF. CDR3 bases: TGTGCCAGCAGCCGTTTGGGTCAGGGGGCGAAAAACACTGAAGCTTTCTTT.

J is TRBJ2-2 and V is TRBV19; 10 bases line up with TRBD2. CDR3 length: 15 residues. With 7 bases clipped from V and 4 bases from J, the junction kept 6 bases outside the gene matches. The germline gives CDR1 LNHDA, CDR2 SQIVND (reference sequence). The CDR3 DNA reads TGTGCCAGTATCTCTAGCGGGAGCGCCACCGGGGAGCTGTTTTTT. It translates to CASISSGSATGELFF.

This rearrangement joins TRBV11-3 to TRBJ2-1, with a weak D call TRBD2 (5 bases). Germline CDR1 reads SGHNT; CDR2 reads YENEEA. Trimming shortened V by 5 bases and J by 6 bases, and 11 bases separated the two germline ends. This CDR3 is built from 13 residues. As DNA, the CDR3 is TGTGCCAGCAGCCTGGGAGTGGGCAATGAGCAGTTCTTC. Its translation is CASSLGVGNEQFF.

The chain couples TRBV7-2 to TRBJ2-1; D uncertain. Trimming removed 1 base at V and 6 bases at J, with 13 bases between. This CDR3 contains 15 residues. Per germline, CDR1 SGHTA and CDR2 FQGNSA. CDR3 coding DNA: TGTGCCAGCAGCTTAGGGTTTCTCTCCGGCAATGAGCAGTTCTTC. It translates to CASSLGFLSGNEQFF. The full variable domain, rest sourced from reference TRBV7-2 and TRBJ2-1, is GAGVSQSPSNKVTEKGKDVELRCDPISGHTALYWYRQSLGQGLEFLIYFQGNSAPDKSGLPSDRFSAERTGGSVSTLTIQRTQQEDSAVYLCASSLGFLSGNEQFFGPGTRLTVL.

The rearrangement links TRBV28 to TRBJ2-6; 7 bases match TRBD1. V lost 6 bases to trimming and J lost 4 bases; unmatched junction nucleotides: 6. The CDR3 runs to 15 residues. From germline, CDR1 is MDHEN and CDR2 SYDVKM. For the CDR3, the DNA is TGTGCCAGCAGCTCCCAGGGGGTCGGGGCCAACGTCCTGACTTTC. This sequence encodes CASSSQGVGANVLTF.

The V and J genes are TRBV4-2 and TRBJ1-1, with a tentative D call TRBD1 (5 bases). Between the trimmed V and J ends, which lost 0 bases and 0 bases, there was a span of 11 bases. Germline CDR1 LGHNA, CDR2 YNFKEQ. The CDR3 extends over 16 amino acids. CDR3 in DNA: TGTGCCAGCAGCCAAGATCTGGTAGGGGTGAACACTGAAGCTTTCTTT. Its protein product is CASSQDLVGVNTEAFF.

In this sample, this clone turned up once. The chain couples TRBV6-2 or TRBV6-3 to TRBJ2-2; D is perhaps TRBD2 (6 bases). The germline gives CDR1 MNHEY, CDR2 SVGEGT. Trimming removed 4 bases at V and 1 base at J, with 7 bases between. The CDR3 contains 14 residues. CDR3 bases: TGTGCCAGCAGTTCGGGACTGAACACCGGGGAGCTGTTTTTT. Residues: CASSSGLNTGELFF.

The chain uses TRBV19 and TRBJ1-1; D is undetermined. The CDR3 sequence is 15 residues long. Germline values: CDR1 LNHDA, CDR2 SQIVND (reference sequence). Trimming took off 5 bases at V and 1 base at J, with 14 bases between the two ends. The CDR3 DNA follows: TGTGCCAGTAGTCTACCGGGATTATGGAACACTGAAGCTTTCTTT. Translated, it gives CASSLPGLWNTEAFF.

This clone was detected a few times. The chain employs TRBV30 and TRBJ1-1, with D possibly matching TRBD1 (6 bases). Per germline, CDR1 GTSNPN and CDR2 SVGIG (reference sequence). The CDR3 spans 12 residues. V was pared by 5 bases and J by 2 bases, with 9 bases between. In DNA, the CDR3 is TGTGCCTGGGACAGGCCCAACACTGAAGCTTTCTTT. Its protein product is CAWDRPNTEAFF. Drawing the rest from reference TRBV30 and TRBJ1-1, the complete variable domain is SQTIHQWPATLVQPVGSPLSLECTVEGTSNPNLYWYRQAAGRGLQLLFYSVGIGQISSEVPQNLSASRPQDRQFILSSKKLLLSDSGFYLCAWDRPNTEAFFGQGTRLTVV.

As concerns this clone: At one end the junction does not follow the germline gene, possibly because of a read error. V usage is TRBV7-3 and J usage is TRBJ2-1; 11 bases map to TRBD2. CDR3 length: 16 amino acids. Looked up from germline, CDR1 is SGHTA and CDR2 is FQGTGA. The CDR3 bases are TGTGCCAGCAGCATAACTAGCGGGGGCTCCTACAATGAGCAGTTCTTC. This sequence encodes CASSITSGGSYNEQFF.

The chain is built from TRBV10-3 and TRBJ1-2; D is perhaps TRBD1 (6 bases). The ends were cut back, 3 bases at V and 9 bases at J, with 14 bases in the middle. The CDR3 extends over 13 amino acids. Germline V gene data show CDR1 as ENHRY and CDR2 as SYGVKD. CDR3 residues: CAISDQGSASYTF. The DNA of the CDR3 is TGTGCCATCAGTGACCAGGGGTCCGCAAGCTACACCTTC.

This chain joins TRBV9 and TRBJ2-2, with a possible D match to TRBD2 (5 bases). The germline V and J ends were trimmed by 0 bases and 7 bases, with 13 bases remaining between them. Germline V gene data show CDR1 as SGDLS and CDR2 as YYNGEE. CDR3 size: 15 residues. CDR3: CASSVGSEAYGELFF. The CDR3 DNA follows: TGTGCCAGCAGCGTAGGTTCGGAGGCGTACGGGGAGCTGTTTTTT.